These 17 T cell receptor beta chains originate from one sample sequenced in a study of technical replicates of blood from several donors. Sequenced by immunoSEQ multiplex PCR; TCRdb stores in-frame clones only, minus some. The top ten clones hold 4.5% to 6% of a sample with tens of thousands of clones, 70% to 90% of them seen once. The sequenced material came from PBMCs. Receptor source: a human donor in good health. Some clones in this sample may be carry-over from other donors' samples.

The V call is TRBV4-3, the J call TRBJ2-2, with 8 bases lining up with TRBD1. From germline, CDR1 is LGHNA and CDR2 YSLEER. The CDR3 is made up of 17 amino acids. V lost 4 bases and J lost 4; bases outside the gene matches: 11. The chain's CDR3 is CASSPSRGRSGTGELFF. The DNA of the CDR3 is TGCGCCAGCAGCCCCAGCAGGGGGCGTTCAGGCACCGGGGAGCTGTTTTTT.

CDR3 DNA: TGTGCCAGCAGCCCATCGGGCGGGAGGGTGCGAGAGACCCAGTACTTC. This codes for CASSPSGGRVRETQYF. The V gene is TRBV5-4, the J gene TRBJ2-5, with 9 bases that match TRBD2. This CDR3 is 16 amino acids long. From germline, CDR1 is SGHNT and CDR2 YYREEE (reference sequence). Trimming at V came to 4 bases and at J to 4 bases, leaving 11 bases not matched to a gene.

This clone was observed once. This chain uses TRBV7-3 with TRBJ2-2; 9 nucleotides line up with TRBD2. This CDR3 is built from 21 residues. Germline V CDR1 and CDR2: SGHTA, FQGTGA. Losses at the gene ends were 5 bases for V and 7 bases for J; bases not matched to a gene: 26. The CDR3 coding sequence is TGTGCCAGCAGCCTTCCCTGGGGGCTAGCGGGAAAAGGGCTGTCCAACGGGGAGCTGTTTTTT. It specifies CASSLPWGLAGKGLSNGELFF.

V usage is TRBV9 and J usage is TRBJ1-3, with D tentatively TRBD1 (5 bases). CDR3 length equals 15 residues. V dropped 0 bases and J dropped 2 bases, with 9 bases sitting between them. The germline gives CDR1 SGDLS, CDR2 YYNGEE. CDR3 in DNA: TGTGCCAGCAGCGTAGGGGGGGATGCTGGAAACACCATATATTTT. Residues: CASSVGGDAGNTIYF.

This sequence joins TRBV29-1 and TRBJ1-1; possibly TRBD1 for D (6 bases). Trimming shortened V by 4 bases and J by 0 bases, and 9 bases separated the two germline ends. CDR3 size: 13 residues. Germline CDR1 is SQVTM and CDR2 is ANQGSEA. This CDR3 reads CSVGTAMNTEAFF. The CDR3 DNA reads TGCAGCGTTGGGACAGCCATGAACACTGAAGCTTTCTTT. Drawing the rest from reference TRBV29-1 and TRBJ1-1, the complete variable domain is SAVISQKPSRDICQRGTSLTIQCQVDSQVTMMFWYRQQPGQSLTLIATANQGSEATYESGFVIDKFPISRPNLTFSTLTVSNMSPEDSSIYLCSVGTAMNTEAFFGQGTRLTVV.

A remark on this clone: Relative to the germline gene, one junction end is altered; a read error may explain this. This chain connects TRBV29-1 to TRBJ2-2, with D possibly TRBD2 on 6 matching bases. This CDR3 spans 13 amino acids. Per the germline V gene, CDR1 is SQVTM and CDR2 is ANQGSEA. The CDR3, as DNA: TGCAGCGTTGACAGAACGAACACCGGGGGGCTGTTTTTT. Protein sequence: CSVDRTNTGGLFF.

V and J are TRBV7-8 and TRBJ2-7; D may be TRBD1 (6 bases). Per the germline V gene, CDR1 is SGHVS and CDR2 is FQNEAQ. This CDR3 is 16 amino acids long. V lost 4 bases to trimming and J lost 7 bases, with 23 bases between them. The DNA for the CDR3 is TGTGCCAGCAGCTCCTTTGGGGTGGGGACAACCTTTGAGCAGTACTTC. Translation gives CASSSFGVGTTFEQYF. The whole variable domain, filled in from reference TRBV7-8 and TRBJ2-7, reads GAGVSQSPRYKVAKRGQDVALRCDPISGHVSLFWYQQALGQGPEFLTYFQNEAQLDKSGLPSDRFFAERPEGSVSTLKIQRTQQEDSAVYLCASSSFGVGTTFEQYFGPGTRLTVT.

The genes are TRBV7-9 and TRBJ2-1; weak D call: TRBD1 (6 bases). Germline-derived CDR1 and CDR2 are SEHNR and FQNEAQ (reference sequence). The V end lost 4 bases, the J end lost 2 bases, and 24 bases lay between the germline ends. This CDR3 is built from 19 residues. DNA of the CDR3: TGTGCCAGCAGCTCCTGGGACATCGGACCCAGGGGAACCTACAATGAGCAGTTCTTC. Its translation: CASSSWDIGPRGTYNEQFF.

The chain combines TRBV5-4 with TRBJ1-3, with TRBD1 matching 9 bases. This CDR3 region has 18 residues. Germline V gene lookup returns CDR1 SGHNT and CDR2 YYREEE (reference sequence). Trimming removed 3 bases from V and 0 bases from J; junction bases left unmatched: 10. The CDR3 nucleotides are TGTGCCAGCAGCTCGGGGGGACAGGGACCTAGCTCTGGAAACACCATATATTTT. Protein sequence: CASSSGGQGPSSGNTIYF.

This chain uses TRBV4-1 with TRBJ2-2; possibly TRBD1 for D (5 bases). In germline, CDR1 is MGHRA, CDR2 YSYEKL. This CDR3 region has 19 residues. Trimming removed 1 base at V and 0 bases at J, with 18 bases between. The CDR3 spells CASSQVSLGLYSNTGELFF. The CDR3 nucleotides read TGCGCCAGCAGCCAAGTTAGTCTGGGGCTATACTCGAACACCGGGGAGCTGTTTTTT.

The rearrangement links TRBV2 to TRBJ2-1; possibly TRBD1 for D (6 bases). CDR1 and CDR2 (germline): SNHLY, FYNNEI. Trimming took off 6 bases at V and 1 base at J, with 16 bases between the two ends. The CDR3 runs 16 residues. The CDR3 loop reads CASRTQGPRSYNEQFF. The DNA for the CDR3 is TGTGCCAGCAGAACACAGGGTCCACGATCCTACAATGAGCAGTTCTTC. Complete variable domain (other parts from reference TRBV2 and TRBJ2-1): EPEVTQTPSHQVTQMGQEVILRCVPISNHLYFYWYRQILGQKVEFLVSFYNNEISEKSEIFDDQFSVERPDGSNFTLKIRSTKLEDSAMYFCASRTQGPRSYNEQFFGPGTRLTVL.

The chain joins TRBV4-1 to TRBJ1-3; D uncertain. The CDR3 runs 14 residues. Trimming took off 1 base at V and 0 bases at J, with 4 bases between the two ends. CDR1 is MGHRA and CDR2 is YSYEKL in the germline V gene. CDR3: CASSQGYSGNTIYF. The CDR3 DNA reads TGCGCCAGCAGCCAAGGTTACTCTGGAAACACCATATATTTT.

The gene calls are TRBV27 and TRBJ1-5; D call uncertain. V was pared by 0 bases and J by 6 bases, with 15 bases between. This CDR3 is 16 amino acids long. Germline CDR1 and CDR2: MNHEY and SMNVEV (reference sequence). The CDR3 DNA sequence: TGTGCCAGCAGTTTATCTGCCGAACGCCTTAGTCAGCCCCAGCATTTT. Amino acids: CASSLSAERLSQPQHF.

The J gene is TRBJ1-1, the V gene TRBV18, with D possibly being TRBD1 (6 bases). Germline lookup yields CDR1 KGHSH and CDR2 LQKENI. The ends were cut back, 2 bases at V and 8 bases at J, with 12 bases in the middle. This CDR3 region has 13 residues. CDR3 sequence reads: CASSPKSGTEAFF. The CDR3 DNA reads as TGTGCCAGCTCACCAAAATCCGGGACAGAAGCTTTCTTT.

V gene TRBV30 combines with J gene TRBJ2-1; TRBD1 might be the D (5 bases). Trimming cost V 3 bases and J 7 bases, with 10 bases left between them. The CDR3 consists of 12 residues. The germline V gene encodes CDR1 GTSNPN and CDR2 SVGIG (reference sequence). The CDR3 region is CAWSSSGNEQFF. CDR3 nucleotide sequence: TGTGCCTGGAGCTCCTCAGGGAATGAGCAGTTCTTC.

This chain connects TRBV5-1 to TRBJ2-5; TRBD2 aligns across 9 bases. Germline CDR1 SGHRS, CDR2 YFSETQ. The trim removed 0 bases at V and 2 bases at J, leaving 8 bases unmatched. The CDR3 sequence is 17 residues long. CDR3 protein: CASSLDPSGVTQETQYF. The CDR3 DNA is TGCGCCAGCAGCTTGGACCCTAGCGGGGTGACTCAAGAGACCCAGTACTTC.

This clone occurred a few times. V usage is TRBV7-9 and J usage is TRBJ1-1, with a weak D call TRBD1 (5 bases). Germline CDR1 is SEHNR and CDR2 is FQNEAQ (reference sequence). Trimming stripped 5 bases from V and 3 bases from J, with 13 bases between. The CDR3 extends over 14 amino acids. CDR3 DNA: TGTGCCAGCAGCGCGGACACCTGGTACACTGAAGCTTTCTTT. Translation gives CASSADTWYTEAFF.